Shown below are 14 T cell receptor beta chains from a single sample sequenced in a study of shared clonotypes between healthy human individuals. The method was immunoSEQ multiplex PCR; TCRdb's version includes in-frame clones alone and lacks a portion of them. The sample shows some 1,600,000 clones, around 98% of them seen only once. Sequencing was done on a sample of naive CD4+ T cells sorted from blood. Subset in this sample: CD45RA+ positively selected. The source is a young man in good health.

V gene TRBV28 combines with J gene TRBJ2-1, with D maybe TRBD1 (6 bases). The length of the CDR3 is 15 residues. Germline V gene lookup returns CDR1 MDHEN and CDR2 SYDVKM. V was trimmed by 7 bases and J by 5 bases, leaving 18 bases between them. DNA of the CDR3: TGTGCCAGCAATCGTGCAGGGGTTGGGGACAATGAGCAGTTCTTC. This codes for CASNRAGVGDNEQFF. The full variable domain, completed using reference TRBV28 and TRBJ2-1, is DVKVTQSSRYLVKRTGEKVFLECVQDMDHENMFWYRQDPGLGLRLIYFSYDVKMKEKGDIPEGYSVSREKKERFSLILESASTNQTSMYLCASNRAGVGDNEQFFGPGTRLTVL.

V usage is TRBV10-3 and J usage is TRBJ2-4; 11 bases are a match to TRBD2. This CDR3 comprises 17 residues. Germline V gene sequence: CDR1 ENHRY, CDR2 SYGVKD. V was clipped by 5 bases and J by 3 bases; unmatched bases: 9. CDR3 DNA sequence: TGTGCCATCAGTACTAGCGGGAGTGGGTTTGGCAAAAACATTCAGTACTTC. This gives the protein CAISTSGSGFGKNIQYF.

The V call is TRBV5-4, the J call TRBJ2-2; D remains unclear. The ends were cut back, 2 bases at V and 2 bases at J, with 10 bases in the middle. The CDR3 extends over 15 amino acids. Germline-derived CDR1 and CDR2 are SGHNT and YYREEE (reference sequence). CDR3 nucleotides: TGTGCCAGCAGCTTCGGGCTTTCAAACACCGGGGAGCTGTTTTTT. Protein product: CASSFGLSNTGELFF.

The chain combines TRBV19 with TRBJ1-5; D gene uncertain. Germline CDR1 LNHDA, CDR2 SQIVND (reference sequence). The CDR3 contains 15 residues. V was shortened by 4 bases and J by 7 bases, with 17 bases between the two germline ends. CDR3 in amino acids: CASSTTAWPGQPQHF. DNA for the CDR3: TGTGCCAGTAGTACTACGGCCTGGCCGGGGCAGCCCCAGCATTTT.

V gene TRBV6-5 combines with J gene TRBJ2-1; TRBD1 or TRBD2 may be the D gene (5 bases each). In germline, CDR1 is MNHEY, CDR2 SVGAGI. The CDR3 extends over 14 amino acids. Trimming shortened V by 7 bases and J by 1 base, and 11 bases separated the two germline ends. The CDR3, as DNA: TGTGCCAGCAAGGTGGGGGTTTCCTACAATGAGCAGTTCTTC. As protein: CASKVGVSYNEQFF.

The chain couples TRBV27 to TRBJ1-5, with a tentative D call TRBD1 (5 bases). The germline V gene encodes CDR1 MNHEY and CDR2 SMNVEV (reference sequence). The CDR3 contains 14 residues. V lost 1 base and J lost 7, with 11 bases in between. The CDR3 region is CASSLLGVGQPQHF. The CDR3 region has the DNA TGTGCCAGCAGTTTATTAGGGGTAGGGCAGCCCCAGCATTTT.

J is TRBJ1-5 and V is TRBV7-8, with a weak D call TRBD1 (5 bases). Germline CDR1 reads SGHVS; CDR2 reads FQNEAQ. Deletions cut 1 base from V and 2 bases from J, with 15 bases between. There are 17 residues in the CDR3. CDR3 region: CASSLGGTPDGNQPQHF. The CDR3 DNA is TGTGCCAGCAGCTTAGGCGGGACCCCCGATGGCAATCAGCCCCAGCATTTT.

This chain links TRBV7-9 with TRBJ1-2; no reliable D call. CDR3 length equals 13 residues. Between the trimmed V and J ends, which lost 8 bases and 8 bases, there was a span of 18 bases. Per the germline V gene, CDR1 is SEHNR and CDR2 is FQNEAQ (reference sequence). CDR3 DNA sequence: TGTGCCAGCGGACTGCCTCTACGCGGGGGCTACACCTTC. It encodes CASGLPLRGGYTF.

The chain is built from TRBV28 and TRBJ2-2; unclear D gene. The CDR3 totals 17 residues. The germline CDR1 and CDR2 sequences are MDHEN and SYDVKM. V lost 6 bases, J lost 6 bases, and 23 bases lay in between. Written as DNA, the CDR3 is TGTGCCAGCAGCGATCAAACAGCGCACGAATTTGCCGGGGAGCTGTTTTTT. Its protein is CASSDQTAHEFAGELFF.

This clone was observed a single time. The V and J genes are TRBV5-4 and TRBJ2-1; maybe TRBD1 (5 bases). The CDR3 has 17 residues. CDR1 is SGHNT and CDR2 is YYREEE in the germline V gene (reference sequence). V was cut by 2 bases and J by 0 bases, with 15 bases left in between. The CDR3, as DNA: TGTGCCAGCAGCTTAGCAACAGGTGACCTCTCCTACAATGAGCAGTTCTTC. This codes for CASSLATGDLSYNEQFF. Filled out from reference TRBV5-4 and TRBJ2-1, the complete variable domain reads ETGVTQSPTHLIKTRGQQVTLRCSSQSGHNTVSWYQQALGQGPQFIFQYYREEENGRGNFPPRFSGLQFPNYSSELNVNALELDDSALYLCASSLATGDLSYNEQFFGPGTRLTVL.

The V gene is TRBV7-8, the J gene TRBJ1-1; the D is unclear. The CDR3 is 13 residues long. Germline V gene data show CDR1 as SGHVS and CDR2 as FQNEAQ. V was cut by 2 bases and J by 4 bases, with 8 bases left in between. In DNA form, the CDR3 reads TGTGCCAGCAGCTTAACTTGGGGCACTGAAGCTTTCTTT. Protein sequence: CASSLTWGTEAFF.

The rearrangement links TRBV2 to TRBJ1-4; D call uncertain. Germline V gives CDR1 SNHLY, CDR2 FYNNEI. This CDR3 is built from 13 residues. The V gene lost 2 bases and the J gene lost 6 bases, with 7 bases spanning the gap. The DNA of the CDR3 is TGTGCCAGCAGTGAAAGGGCCGATGAAAAACTGTTTTTT. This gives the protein CASSERADEKLFF.

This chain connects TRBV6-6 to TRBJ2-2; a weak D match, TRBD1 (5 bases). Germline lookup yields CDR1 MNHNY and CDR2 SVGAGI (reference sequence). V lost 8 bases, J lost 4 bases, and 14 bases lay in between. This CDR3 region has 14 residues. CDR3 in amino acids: CASQLQGITGELFF. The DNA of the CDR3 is TGTGCCAGCCAGCTGCAGGGAATCACCGGGGAGCTGTTTTTT.

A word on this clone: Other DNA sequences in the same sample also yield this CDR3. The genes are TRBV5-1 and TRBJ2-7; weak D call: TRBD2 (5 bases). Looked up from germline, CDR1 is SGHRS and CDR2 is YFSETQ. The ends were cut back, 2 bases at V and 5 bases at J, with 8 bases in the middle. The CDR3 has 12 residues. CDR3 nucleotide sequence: TGCGCCAGCAGCTTCCCTAGCAACGAGCAGTACTTC. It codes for CASSFPSNEQYF.